The clone carrying this T cell receptor (beta chain) was counted once. Repertoires were generated with immunoSEQ multiplex PCR, while TCRdb's copy carries only in-frame clones and drops some. The sample lists around 160,000 clones, around four fifths occurring once. The data derive from a study of blood T cell repertoires in COVID-19. The CDR3 runs to 13 residues. Germline V gene sequence: CDR1 MNHEY, CDR2 SMNVEV (reference sequence). The V end lost 3 bases, the J end lost 6 bases, and 9 bases lay between the germline ends. The specimen was peripheral blood. The source of this sequence is a human donor in a cohort sampled during active COVID-19. This chain uses TRBV27 with TRBJ2-1, with a weak D call TRBD2 (6 bases). The CDR3 DNA reads TGTGCCAGCAGTTTCTTAGCGGCCAATGAGCAGTTCTTC. Its translation is CASSFLAANEQFF.